Below are 14 T cell receptor beta chains sequenced from a single sample in a study of T-cell memory formation after mild COVID-19. TCRdb reprocessed the 5' RACE reads via MiXCR and lists one record per CDR3 protein. The sample includes around 310,000 distinct CDR3 sequences, roughly 19% of them seen just once. Source material: PBMCs or a T cell subset sorted from them (not recorded which). These receptors originate from a man aged 18 to 35 who had mild COVID-19 (a few samples of this study predate the infection). Cell type and time point are not known.

Written as DNA, the CDR3 is TGTGCCAGCAGTCAGCAAGACTCACCCCTCCACTTT. Amino acids: CASSQQDSPLHF. V usage is TRBV6-5 and J usage is TRBJ1-6; D unclear. The CDR3 runs 12 residues. Germline values: CDR1 MNHEY, CDR2 SVGAGI. The ends were cut back, 5 bases at V and 10 bases at J, with 9 bases in the middle.

This clonotype occurred a few times. The genes are TRBV4-2 and TRBJ1-2, with 7 bases that match TRBD1. J lost 8 bases, V lost 6 bases, and 12 bases had no gene match. Germline lookup yields CDR1 LGHNA and CDR2 YNFKEQ. The CDR3 covers 14 residues. DNA of the CDR3: TGTGCCAGCAGTCGAACTGGAGGGGGCAGGGGCTACACCTTC. This encodes CASSRTGGGRGYTF.

This chain links TRBV7-6 with TRBJ1-1; D is undetermined. The V end lost 3 bases, the J end lost 0 bases, and 11 bases lay between the germline ends. The germline CDR1 and CDR2 sequences are SGHVS and FNYEAQ. This CDR3 region has 15 residues. The CDR3 DNA is TGTGCCAGCAGCTTCCTGGCGGACTTGAACACTGAAGCTTTCTTT. Amino acid sequence: CASSFLADLNTEAFF.

V is TRBV7-2 and J is TRBJ2-3; TRBD2 aligns across 7 bases. CDR1 and CDR2 from the germline V gene are SGHTA and FQGNSA. The CDR3 is 15 residues long. V lost 5 bases, J lost 5 bases, and 10 bases stayed unmatched. CDR3 sequence (DNA): TGTGCCAGCAGCGGCCCTCGCCTAGCGGAAGATACGCAGTATTTT. Translating gives CASSGPRLAEDTQYF.

The chain is built from TRBV7-9 and TRBJ1-1, with D possibly TRBD1 on 5 matching bases. The CDR3 extends over 15 amino acids. V dropped 3 bases and J dropped 1 base, with 12 bases sitting between them. Per the germline V gene, CDR1 is SEHNR and CDR2 is FQNEAQ (reference sequence). The CDR3 is CASSFQGSTNTEAFF. The DNA for the CDR3 is TGTGCCAGCAGCTTCCAGGGTAGCACGAACACTGAAGCTTTCTTT.

The rearrangement links TRBV5-5 to TRBJ1-4; TRBD1 agrees at 7 bases. Germline V gene lookup returns CDR1 SGHKS and CDR2 YYEKEE (reference sequence). The CDR3 has 16 amino acids. The V gene end was trimmed by 3 bases and the J gene end by 4 bases; junction bases not matched to a gene: 9. CDR3 DNA sequence: TGTGCCAGCAGCTATACGATCCGGGACAGTAATGAAAAACTGTTTTTT. Translating gives CASSYTIRDSNEKLFF.

This clonotype was counted a few times. The gene calls are TRBV20-1 and TRBJ2-3; no clear D gene. The CDR3 has 13 amino acids. The germline CDR1 and CDR2 sequences are DFQATT and SNEGSKA (reference sequence). V lost 6 bases, J lost 0 bases, and 10 bases lay in between. The chain's CDR3 is CSARSRSTDTQYF. CDR3 coding DNA: TGCAGTGCCAGATCCAGGAGCACAGATACGCAGTATTTT.

This rearrangement joins TRBV10-2 to TRBJ2-1; no clear D. The CDR3 extends over 13 amino acids. Trimming took 7 bases from V and 12 from J, leaving 19 bases between them. Germline values: CDR1 WSHSY, CDR2 SAAADI. CDR3 in DNA: TGCGCCAGCACAGGAGTTCCCCCACCTGGGCAGTTCTTC. It yields the protein CASTGVPPPGQFF.

The chain uses TRBV11-3 and TRBJ1-1; D perhaps matches TRBD1 (6 bases). Germline V gene lookup returns CDR1 SGHNT and CDR2 YENEEA. This CDR3 is 15 amino acids long. Trimming left V 7 bases short and J 6 bases short, with 21 bases between. For the CDR3, the DNA is TGTGCCAGCACCGACAGGCTAAGAGGGATCCCTGAAGCTTTCTTT. Amino acids: CASTDRLRGIPEAFF.

The chain couples TRBV4-2 to TRBJ1-6; D is uncertain. Germline V gives CDR1 LGHNA, CDR2 YNFKEQ. V was pared by 4 bases and J by 9 bases, with 13 bases between. The CDR3 is 14 residues long. In DNA, the CDR3 is TGTGCCAGCAGCCTAAGTGGGGTAGCTTCACCCCTCCACTTT. It encodes CASSLSGVASPLHF.

Ten or more counts support this clonotype. DNA of the CDR3: TGTGCCAGCAGCTTGGCTCCGGGACAGGTTATCGAGCAGTACTTC. This gives the protein CASSLAPGQVIEQYF. J is TRBJ2-7 and V is TRBV5-6; 8 bases agree with TRBD1. The CDR3 runs to 15 residues. The V gene's germline CDR1 is SGHDT and CDR2 YYEEEE. J gave up 6 bases and V 0 bases, and 8 bases lay outside the gene matches.

The V and J genes are TRBV5-1 and TRBJ2-1, with D perhaps TRBD1 (5 bases). Per the germline V gene, CDR1 is SGHRS and CDR2 is YFSETQ. The CDR3 runs to 14 residues. V was pared by 4 bases and J by 8 bases, with 16 bases between. The CDR3: CASSLSSRVHEQFF. CDR3 coding DNA: TGCGCCAGCAGCCTATCCAGCAGGGTGCATGAGCAGTTCTTC. Using reference TRBV5-1 and TRBJ2-1 for the parts outside the CDR3, the full variable domain is KAGVTQTPRYLIKTRGQQVTLSCSPISGHRSVSWYQQTPGQGLQFLFEYFSETQRNKGNFPGRFSGRQFSNSRSEMNVSTLELGDSALYLCASSLSSRVHEQFFGPGTRLTVL.

The table lists this clonotype with a few counts. The V call is TRBV29-1, the J call TRBJ2-5, with D possibly TRBD1 on 6 matching bases. The V end lost 4 bases, the J end lost 5 bases, and 20 bases lay between the germline ends. Germline values: CDR1 SQVTM, CDR2 ANQGSEA. This CDR3 region has 15 residues. The CDR3, as DNA: TGCAGCGTTGTGGAACAGGGCGACGTCGGGGAGACCCAGTACTTC. It encodes CSVVEQGDVGETQYF.

The rearrangement links TRBV10-3 to TRBJ2-7, with TRBD2 as a possible D gene (6 bases). In germline, CDR1 is ENHRY, CDR2 SYGVKD. The CDR3 runs 15 residues. The V gene lost 2 bases and the J gene lost 0 bases, with 11 bases spanning the gap. The CDR3 loop reads CAISEGDWSSYEQYF. CDR3 in DNA: TGTGCCATCAGTGAGGGGGACTGGAGCTCCTACGAGCAGTACTTC.